This T cell receptor beta chain was obtained from a study of cytomegalovirus exposure and HLA in healthy donors. The V gene's germline CDR1 is SEHNR and CDR2 FQNEAQ (reference sequence). V lost 0 bases and J lost 0, with 5 bases in between. The CDR3 is made up of 14 amino acids. The PCR employed 60 Vbeta primers together with 13 Jbeta primers. Profiling relied on immunoSEQ multiplex PCR, and the TCRdb table lists in-frame clones only, not all of them. Among about 130,000 clones, 75% to 85% were seen once, and the ten largest hold about 1.9%. This clonotype was obtained from a man in his fifties in good health and CMV-seronegative. Sequencing was carried out using PBMCs. The rearrangement uses TRBV7-9 and TRBJ1-2; no firm D call. CDR3 DNA: TGTGCCAGCAGCTTAGCGTCAGCTAACTATGGCTACACCTTC. Protein: CASSLASANYGYTF.